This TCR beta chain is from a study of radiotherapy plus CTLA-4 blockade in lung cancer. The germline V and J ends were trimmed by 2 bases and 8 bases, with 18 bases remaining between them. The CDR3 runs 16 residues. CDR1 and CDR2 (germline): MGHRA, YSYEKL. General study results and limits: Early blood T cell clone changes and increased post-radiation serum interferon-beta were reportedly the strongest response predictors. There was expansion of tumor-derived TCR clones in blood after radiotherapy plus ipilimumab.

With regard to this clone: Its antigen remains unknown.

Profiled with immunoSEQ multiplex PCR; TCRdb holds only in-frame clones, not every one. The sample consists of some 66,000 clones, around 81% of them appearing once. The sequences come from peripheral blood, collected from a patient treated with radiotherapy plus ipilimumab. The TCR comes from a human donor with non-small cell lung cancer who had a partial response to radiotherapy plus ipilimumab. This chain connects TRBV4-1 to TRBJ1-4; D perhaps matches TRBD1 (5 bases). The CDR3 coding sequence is TGCGCCAGCAGCCAAAACGACCGAGGGACTGGCGAAAAACTGTTTTTT. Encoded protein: CASSQNDRGTGEKLFF.